This T cell receptor beta chain is drawn from a study of radiotherapy plus CTLA-4 blockade in lung cancer. Profiled with immunoSEQ multiplex PCR; TCRdb holds only in-frame clones, not every one. The sample consists of about 31,000 clones, around 70% of them appearing once. CDR1 and CDR2 from the germline V gene are MNHNS and SASEGT. The V end was cut by 10 bases, the J end by 3 bases, with 12 bases between. The CDR3 is 12 amino acids. The source was peripheral blood, collected from a patient treated with radiotherapy plus ipilimumab. This rearrangement joins TRBV6-1 to TRBJ1-2; no clear D gene. The receptor's source is a human donor with non-small cell lung cancer whose response to radiotherapy plus ipilimumab could not be evaluated. The CDR3 nucleotides read TGTGCCACCCGGCGGGGTGACTATGGCTACACCTTC. Residues: CATRRGDYGYTF.